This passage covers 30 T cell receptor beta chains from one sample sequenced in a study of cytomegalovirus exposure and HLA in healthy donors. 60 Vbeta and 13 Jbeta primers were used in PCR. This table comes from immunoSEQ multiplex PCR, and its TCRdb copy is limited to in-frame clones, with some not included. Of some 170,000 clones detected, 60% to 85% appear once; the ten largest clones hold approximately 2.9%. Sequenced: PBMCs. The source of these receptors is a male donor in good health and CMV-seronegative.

The CDR3 DNA is TGTGCCAGCAGTCAAGTAGGACAGGTCCTCGAGGGTGGTCCTCAATTTATGAACACTGAAGCTTTCTTT. Its translation is CASSQVGQVLEGGPQFMNTEAFF. The V call is TRBV6-1, the J call TRBJ1-1; 7 nucleotides match TRBD1. The V gene end was trimmed by 5 bases and the J gene end by 0 bases; junction bases not matched to a gene: 30. The CDR3 is made up of 23 amino acids. Germline V gene lookup returns CDR1 MNHNS and CDR2 SASEGT.

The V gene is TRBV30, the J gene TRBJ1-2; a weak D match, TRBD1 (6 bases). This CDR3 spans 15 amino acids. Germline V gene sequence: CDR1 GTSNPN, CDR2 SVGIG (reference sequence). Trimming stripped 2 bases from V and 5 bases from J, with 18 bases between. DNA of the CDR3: TGTGCCTGGAGTCATTTGGAGGGGGGGGGTTATGGCTACACCTTC. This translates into CAWSHLEGGGYGYTF.

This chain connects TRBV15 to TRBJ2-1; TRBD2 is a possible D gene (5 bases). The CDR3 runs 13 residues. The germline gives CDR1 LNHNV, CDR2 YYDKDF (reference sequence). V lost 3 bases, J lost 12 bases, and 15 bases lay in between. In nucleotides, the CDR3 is TGTGCCACCAGCAGCGGTGGGCTAGCAGGGCAGTTCTTC. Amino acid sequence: CATSSGGLAGQFF.

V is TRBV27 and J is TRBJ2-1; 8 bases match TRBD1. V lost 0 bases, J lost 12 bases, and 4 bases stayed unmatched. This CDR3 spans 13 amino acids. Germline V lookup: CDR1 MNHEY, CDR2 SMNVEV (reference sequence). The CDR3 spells CASSLSTDRGQFF. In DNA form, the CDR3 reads TGTGCCAGCAGTTTATCGACAGACAGGGGGCAGTTCTTC.

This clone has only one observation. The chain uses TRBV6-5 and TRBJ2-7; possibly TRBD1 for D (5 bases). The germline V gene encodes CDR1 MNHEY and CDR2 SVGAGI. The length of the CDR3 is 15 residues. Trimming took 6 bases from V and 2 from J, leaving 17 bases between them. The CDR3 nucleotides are TGTGCCAGCAGGCGCGTAGGGGTACCGACCTACGAGCAGTACTTC. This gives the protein CASRRVGVPTYEQYF.

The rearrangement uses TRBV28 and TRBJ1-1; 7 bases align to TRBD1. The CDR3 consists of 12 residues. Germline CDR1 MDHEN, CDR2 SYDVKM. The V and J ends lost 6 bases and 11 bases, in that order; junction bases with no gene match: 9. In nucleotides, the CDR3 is TGTGCCAGCAGCCTGACAGGGACCGGTGCTTTCTTT. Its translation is CASSLTGTGAFF.

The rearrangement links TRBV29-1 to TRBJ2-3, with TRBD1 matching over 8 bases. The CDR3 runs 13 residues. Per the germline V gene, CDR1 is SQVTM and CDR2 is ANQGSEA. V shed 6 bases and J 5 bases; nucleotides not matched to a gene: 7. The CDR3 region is CSVGTGGRDTQYF. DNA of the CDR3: TGCAGCGTCGGGACAGGAGGAAGAGATACGCAGTATTTT.

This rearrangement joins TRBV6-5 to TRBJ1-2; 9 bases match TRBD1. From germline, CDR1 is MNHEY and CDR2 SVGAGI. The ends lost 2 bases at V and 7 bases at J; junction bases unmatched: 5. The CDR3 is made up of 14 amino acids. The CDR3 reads CASSYGTGRGGYTF. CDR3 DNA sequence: TGTGCCAGCAGTTACGGGACAGGGAGAGGTGGCTACACCTTC.

This chain's CDR3 is CASRAGPNTGELFF. The CDR3 region has the DNA TGTGCCAGCAGGGCGGGACCCAACACCGGGGAGCTGTTTTTT. V and J are TRBV7-2 and TRBJ2-2; D may be TRBD2 (6 bases). V was pared by 6 bases and J by 2 bases, with 10 bases between. Germline V gives CDR1 SGHTA, CDR2 FQGNSA. The length of the CDR3 is 14 residues.

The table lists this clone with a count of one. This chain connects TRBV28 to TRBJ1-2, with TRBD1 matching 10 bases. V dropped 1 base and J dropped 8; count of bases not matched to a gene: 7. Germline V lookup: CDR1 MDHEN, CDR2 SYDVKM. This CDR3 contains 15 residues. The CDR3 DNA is TGTGCCAGCAGTTTATCGTTGACAGGGGGCTTCGGCTACACCTTC. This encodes CASSLSLTGGFGYTF.

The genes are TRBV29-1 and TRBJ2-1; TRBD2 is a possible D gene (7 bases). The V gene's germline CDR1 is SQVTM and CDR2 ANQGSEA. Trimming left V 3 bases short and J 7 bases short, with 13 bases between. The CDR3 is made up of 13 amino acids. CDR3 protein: CSVDPAGANEQFF. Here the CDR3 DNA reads TGCAGCGTTGACCCGGCGGGGGCGAATGAGCAGTTCTTC.

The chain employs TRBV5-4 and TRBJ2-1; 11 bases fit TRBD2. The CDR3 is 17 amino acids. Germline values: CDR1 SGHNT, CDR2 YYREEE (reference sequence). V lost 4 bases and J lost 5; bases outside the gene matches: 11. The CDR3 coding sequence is TGTGCCAGCAGCCGCCCACCCTCGGGACTAGCGGACAATGAGCAGTTCTTC. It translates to CASSRPPSGLADNEQFF.

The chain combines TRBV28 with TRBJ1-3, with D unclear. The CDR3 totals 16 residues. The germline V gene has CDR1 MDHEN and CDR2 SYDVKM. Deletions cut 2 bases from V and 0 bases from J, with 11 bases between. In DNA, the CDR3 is TGTGCCAGCAGTTTAGGTTCATACTTCTCTGGAAACACCATATATTTT. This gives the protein CASSLGSYFSGNTIYF.

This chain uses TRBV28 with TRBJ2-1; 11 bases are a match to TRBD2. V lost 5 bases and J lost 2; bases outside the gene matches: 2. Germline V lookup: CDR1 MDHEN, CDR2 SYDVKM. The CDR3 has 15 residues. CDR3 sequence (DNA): TGTGCCAGCAGTAAGACTAGCGGGGCCTACAATGAGCAGTTCTTC. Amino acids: CASSKTSGAYNEQFF.

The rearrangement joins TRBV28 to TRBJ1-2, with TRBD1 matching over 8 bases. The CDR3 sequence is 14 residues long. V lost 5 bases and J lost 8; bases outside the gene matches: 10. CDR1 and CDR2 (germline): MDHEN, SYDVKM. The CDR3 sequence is CASSMDREVGGYTF. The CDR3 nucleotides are TGTGCCAGCAGTATGGACAGGGAGGTTGGCGGCTACACCTTC.

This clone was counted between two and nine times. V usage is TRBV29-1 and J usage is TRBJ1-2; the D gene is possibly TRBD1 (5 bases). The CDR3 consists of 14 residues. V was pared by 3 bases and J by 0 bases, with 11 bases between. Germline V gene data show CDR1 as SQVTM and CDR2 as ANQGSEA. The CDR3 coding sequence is TGCAGCGTTGAGGTAGGGGCTTCTAACTATGGCTACACCTTC. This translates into CSVEVGASNYGYTF.

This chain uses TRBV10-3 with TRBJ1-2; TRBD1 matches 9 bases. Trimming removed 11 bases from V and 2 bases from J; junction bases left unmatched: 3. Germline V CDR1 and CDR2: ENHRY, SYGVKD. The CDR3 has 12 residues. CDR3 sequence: CASQGANYGYTF. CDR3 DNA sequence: TGTGCCTCACAGGGGGCGAACTATGGCTACACCTTC.

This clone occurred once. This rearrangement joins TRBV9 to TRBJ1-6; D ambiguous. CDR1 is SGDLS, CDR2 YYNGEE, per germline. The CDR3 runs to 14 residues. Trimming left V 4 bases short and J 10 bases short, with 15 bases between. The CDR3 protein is CASSPRESGSPLHF. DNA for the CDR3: TGTGCCAGCAGCCCTAGGGAGTCGGGGTCACCCCTCCACTTT.

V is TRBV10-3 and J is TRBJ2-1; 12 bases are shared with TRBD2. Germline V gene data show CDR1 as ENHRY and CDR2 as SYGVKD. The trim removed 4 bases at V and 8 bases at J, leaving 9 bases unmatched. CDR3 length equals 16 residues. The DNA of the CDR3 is TGTGCCATCAGTGCTCTTCCTAGCGGGGGGGCCCATGAGCAGTTCTTC. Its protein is CAISALPSGGAHEQFF.

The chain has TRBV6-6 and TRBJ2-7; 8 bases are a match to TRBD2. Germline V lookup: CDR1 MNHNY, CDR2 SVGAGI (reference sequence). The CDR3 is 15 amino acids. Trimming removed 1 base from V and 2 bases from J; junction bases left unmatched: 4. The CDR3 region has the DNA TGTGCCAGCAGTTACTTCTCGACTAGCGCCTACGAGCAGTACTTC. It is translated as CASSYFSTSAYEQYF.

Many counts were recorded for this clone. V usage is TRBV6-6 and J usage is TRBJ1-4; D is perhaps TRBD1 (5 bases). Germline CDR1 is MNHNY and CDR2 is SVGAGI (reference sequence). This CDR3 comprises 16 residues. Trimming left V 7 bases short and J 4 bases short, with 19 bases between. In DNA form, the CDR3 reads TGTGCCAGCAAGAAAGGGGTGCGGGACTATAATGAAAAACTGTTTTTT. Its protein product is CASKKGVRDYNEKLFF.

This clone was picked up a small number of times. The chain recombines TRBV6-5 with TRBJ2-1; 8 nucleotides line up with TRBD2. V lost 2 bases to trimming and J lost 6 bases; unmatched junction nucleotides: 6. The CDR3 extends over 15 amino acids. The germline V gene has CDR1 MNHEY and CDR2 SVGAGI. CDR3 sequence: CASSYIGGAGNEQFF. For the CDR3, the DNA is TGTGCCAGCAGTTACATCGGGGGGGCGGGCAATGAGCAGTTCTTC.

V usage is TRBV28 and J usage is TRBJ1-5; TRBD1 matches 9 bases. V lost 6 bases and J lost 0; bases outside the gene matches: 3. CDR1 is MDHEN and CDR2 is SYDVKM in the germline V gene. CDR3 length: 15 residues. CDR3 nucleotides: TGTGCCAGCAGGAGGACAGGGGATAGCAATCAGCCCCAGCATTTT. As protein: CASRRTGDSNQPQHF.

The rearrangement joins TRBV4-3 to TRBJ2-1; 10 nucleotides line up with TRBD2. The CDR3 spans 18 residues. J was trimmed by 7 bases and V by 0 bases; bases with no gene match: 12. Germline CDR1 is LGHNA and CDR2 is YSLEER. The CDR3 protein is CASSQDLFGVSGRNEQFF. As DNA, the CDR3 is TGCGCCAGCAGCCAAGATCTCTTTGGGGTTAGCGGGAGGAATGAGCAGTTCTTC.

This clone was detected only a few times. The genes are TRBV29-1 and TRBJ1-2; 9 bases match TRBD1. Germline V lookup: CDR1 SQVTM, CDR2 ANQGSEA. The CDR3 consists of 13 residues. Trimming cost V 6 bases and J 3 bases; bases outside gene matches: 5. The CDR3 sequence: CSVQGAQDYGYTF. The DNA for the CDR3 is TGCAGCGTACAGGGGGCCCAAGACTATGGCTACACCTTC.

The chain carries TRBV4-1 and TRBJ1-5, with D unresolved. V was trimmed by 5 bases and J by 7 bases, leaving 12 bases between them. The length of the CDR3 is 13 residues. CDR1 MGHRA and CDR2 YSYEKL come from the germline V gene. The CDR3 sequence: CASSYERSQPQHF. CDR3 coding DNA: TGCGCCAGCAGCTACGAAAGGAGCCAGCCCCAGCATTTT.

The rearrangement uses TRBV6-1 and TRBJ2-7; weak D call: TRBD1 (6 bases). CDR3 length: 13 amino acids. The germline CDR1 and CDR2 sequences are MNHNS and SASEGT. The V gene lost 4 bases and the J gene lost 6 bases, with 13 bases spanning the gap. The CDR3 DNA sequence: TGTGCCAGCAGTGCACAGGGTAGGGTCGAGCAGTACTTC. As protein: CASSAQGRVEQYF.

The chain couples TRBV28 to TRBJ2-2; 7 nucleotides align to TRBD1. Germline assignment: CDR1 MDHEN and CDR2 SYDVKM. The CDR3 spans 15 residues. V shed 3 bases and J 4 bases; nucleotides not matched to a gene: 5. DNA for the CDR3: TGTGCCAGCAGTTTCCCCCCAGGGGGCACCGGGGAGCTGTTTTTT. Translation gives CASSFPPGGTGELFF.

CDR3 DNA sequence: TGTGCCAGCAGTTACCGGGGGTACGAGCAGTACTTC. It specifies CASSYRGYEQYF. The V gene is TRBV6-5, the J gene TRBJ2-7; D may be TRBD2 (6 bases). V lost 2 bases and J lost 4, with 6 bases in between. CDR3 length equals 12 residues. Germline V gene data show CDR1 as MNHEY and CDR2 as SVGAGI.

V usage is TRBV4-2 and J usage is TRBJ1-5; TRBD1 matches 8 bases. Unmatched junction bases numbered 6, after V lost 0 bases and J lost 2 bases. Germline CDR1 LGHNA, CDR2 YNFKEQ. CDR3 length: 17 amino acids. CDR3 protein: CASSQDRTGWGNQPQHF. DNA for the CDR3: TGTGCCAGCAGCCAAGATCGGACAGGGTGGGGCAATCAGCCCCAGCATTTT.